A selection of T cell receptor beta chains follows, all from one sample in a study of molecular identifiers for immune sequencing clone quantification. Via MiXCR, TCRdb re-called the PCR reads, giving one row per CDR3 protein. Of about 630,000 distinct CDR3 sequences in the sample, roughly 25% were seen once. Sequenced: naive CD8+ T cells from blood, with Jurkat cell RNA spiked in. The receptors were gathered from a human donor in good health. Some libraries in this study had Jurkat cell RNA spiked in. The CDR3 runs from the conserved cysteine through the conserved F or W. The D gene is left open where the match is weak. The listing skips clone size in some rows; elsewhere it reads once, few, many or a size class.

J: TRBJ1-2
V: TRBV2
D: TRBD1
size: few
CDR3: CASSVGQGDGYTF
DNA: TGTGCCAGCAGTGTCGGACAGGGCGATGGCTACACCTTC

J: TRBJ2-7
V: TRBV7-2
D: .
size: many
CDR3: CASSLGAGSEQYF
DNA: TGTGCCAGCAGCTTAGGGGCAGGGTCCGAGCAGTACTTC

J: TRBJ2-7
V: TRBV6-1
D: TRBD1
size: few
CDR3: CASSGRTGGLGEQYF
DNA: TGTGCCAGCAGTGGTCGGACAGGGGGTTTGGGCGAGCAGTACTTC

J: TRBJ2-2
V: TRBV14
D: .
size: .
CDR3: CASGQRDTEEAGELFF
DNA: TGTGCCAGCGGCCAACGGGACACAGAGGAGGCTGGGGAGCTGTTTTTT

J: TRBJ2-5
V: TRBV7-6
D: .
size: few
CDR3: CASSHRLGETQYF
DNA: TGTGCCAGCAGCCACAGGTTGGGGGAGACCCAGTACTTC

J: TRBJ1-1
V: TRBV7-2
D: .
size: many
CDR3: CASRVRGYTEAFF
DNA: TGTGCCAGCAGGGTACGTGGATACACTGAAGCTTTCTTT

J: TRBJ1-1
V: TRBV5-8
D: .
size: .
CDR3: CASSLLGATEAFF
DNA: TGTGCCAGCAGCTTGCTGGGGGCGACTGAAGCTTTCTTT

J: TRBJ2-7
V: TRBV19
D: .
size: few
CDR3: CASSISSGPYEQYF
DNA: TGTGCCAGTAGTATATCTAGTGGGCCCTACGAGCAGTACTTC

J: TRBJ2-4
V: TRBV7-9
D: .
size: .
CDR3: CASSIRENIQYF
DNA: TGTGCCAGCAGCATACGGGAAAACATTCAGTACTTC

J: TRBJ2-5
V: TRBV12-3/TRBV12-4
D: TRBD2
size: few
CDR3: CASSFAGVGETQYF
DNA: TGTGCCAGCAGTTTTGCGGGAGTAGGGGAGACCCAGTACTTC

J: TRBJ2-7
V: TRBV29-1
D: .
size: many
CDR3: CSPAPESGEQYF
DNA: TGCAGCCCAGCTCCTGAGTCAGGCGAGCAGTACTTC

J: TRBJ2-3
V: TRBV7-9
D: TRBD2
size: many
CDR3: CASGLETDTQYF
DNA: TGTGCCAGTGGACTAGAGACAGATACGCAGTATTTT

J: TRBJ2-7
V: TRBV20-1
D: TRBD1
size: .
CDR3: CSARERVPRTGFLYEQYF
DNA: TGCAGTGCTAGAGAGAGAGTTCCGCGGACAGGGTTCCTGTACGAGCAGTACTTC

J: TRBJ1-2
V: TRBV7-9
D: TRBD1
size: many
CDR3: CASSSGQEHNYGYTF
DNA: TGTGCCAGCAGCTCCGGACAGGAACATAACTATGGCTACACCTTC

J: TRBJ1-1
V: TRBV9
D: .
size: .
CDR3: CASSVGGRNTEAFF
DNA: TGTGCCAGCAGCGTTGGTGGACGGAACACTGAAGCTTTCTTT

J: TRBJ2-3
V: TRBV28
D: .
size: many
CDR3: CASNLGARAITDTQYF
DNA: TGTGCCAGCAACCTGGGCGCGCGGGCGATCACAGATACGCAGTATTTT

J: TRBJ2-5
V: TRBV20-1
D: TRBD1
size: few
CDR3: CSARDTGGVETQYF
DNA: TGCAGTGCTAGAGATACAGGGGGCGTGGAGACCCAGTACTTC

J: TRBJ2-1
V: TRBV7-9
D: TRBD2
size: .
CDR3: CASSQHSGSQGDEQFF
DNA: TGTGCCAGCAGCCAACATAGCGGGAGTCAGGGGGATGAGCAGTTCTTC

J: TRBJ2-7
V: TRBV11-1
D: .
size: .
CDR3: CASSLFPRVGGPSPEQYF
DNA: TGTGCCAGCAGCTTGTTTCCTCGAGTTGGGGGTCCTTCTCCCGAGCAGTACTTC

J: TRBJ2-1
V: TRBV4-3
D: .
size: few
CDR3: CASSLMGLSYNEQFF
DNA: TGCGCCAGCAGCCTCATGGGTCTATCCTACAATGAGCAGTTCTTC

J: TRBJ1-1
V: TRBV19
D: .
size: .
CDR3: CASSPRGVAVNTEAFF
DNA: TGTGCCAGTAGTCCCCGGGGGGTTGCCGTGAACACTGAAGCTTTCTTT

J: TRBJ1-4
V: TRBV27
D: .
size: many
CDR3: CASSSWDGGPEKLFF
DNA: TGTGCCAGCAGTTCCTGGGACGGGGGACCTGAAAAACTGTTTTTT

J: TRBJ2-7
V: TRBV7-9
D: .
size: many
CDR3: CASSARLVPEQYF
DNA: TGTGCCAGCAGCGCCCGACTAGTCCCCGAGCAGTACTTC

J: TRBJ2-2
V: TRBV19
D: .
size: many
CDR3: CASSIDDLVSANTGELFF
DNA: TGTGCCAGTAGTATAGATGACTTGGTGTCCGCGAACACCGGGGAGCTGTTTTTT

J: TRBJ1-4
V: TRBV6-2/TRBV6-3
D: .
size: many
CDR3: CASSSLDSSTNEKLFF
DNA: TGTGCCAGCAGTTCCCTGGACAGTTCAACTAATGAAAAACTGTTTTTT

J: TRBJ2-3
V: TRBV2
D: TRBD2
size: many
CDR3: CASSTIAGSTDTQYF
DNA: TGTGCCAGCAGTACCATAGCGGGAAGCACAGATACGCAGTATTTT

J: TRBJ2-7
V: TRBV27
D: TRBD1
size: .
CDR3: CASSLHPGQGSYEQYF
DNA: TGTGCCAGCAGTCTCCATCCGGGACAGGGCTCCTACGAGCAGTACTTC

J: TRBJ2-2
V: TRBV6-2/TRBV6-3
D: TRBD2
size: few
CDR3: CASSFLAGAGELFF
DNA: TGTGCCAGCAGTTTCCTAGCGGGAGCCGGGGAGCTGTTTTTT

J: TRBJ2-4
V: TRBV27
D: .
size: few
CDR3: CASSLADSRYVLAKNIQYF
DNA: TGTGCCAGCAGTTTAGCGGACAGCCGGTACGTCCTAGCCAAAAACATTCAGTACTTC